This TCR beta chain comes out of a study of T cells in Graves' hyperthyroidism and ophthalmopathy. This clonotype occurred many times. Its target is unknown. The CDR3 is 14 amino acids. The V gene lost 5 bases and the J gene lost 5 bases, with 14 bases spanning the gap. The germline V gene encodes CDR1 KGHSH and CDR2 LQKENI. Findings and limits, study-wide: The model foresaw ophthalmopathy a median around 6.4 months prior to onset.

Stable Graves' hyperthyroidism meant no ophthalmopathy progression within 18 months. Diagnosis of hyperthyroidism was new in patients aged 18 to 65, and its duration was under 2 months. What was amplified from RNA transcripts were TCR beta CDR3 regions. Researchers ran a first-round RT-PCR on the TCR CDR3 using the HTBI primer set. MiXCR was run by TCRdb on the multiplex PCR reads, yielding one entry per CDR3 protein. There are under 400,000 distinct CDR3 sequences in the sample; around 20% occur only once, and around 50% lies in the top ten. V and J are TRBV18 and TRBJ2-3; possible D gene TRBD1, 5 bases. The sequenced sample was blood. This TCR was recovered from a woman aged 45-60 years with Graves' hyperthyroidism. The CDR3 spells CASSSAGFRDTQYF. CDR3 nucleotides: TGTGCCAGCTCATCTGCAGGGTTTCGAGATACGCAGTATTTT.